These T cell receptor beta chains were read from a single sample in a study of CD8+CD57+ T cells in acquired aplastic anemia. MiXCR, run by TCRdb on the reads, gives a single entry per CDR3 protein. The table lists around 170,000 distinct CDR3 sequences, 40% to 55% of them singletons. Sequenced input: sorted CD4+, CD8+, or CD8+CD57+ T cells (not recorded which) from PBMCs. The receptors shown here come from a human donor with aplastic anemia. Both conserved end residues are part of each CDR3. D genes are given only for firm matches. Size is stated for part of the rows, as once, few or many counts, or as a class when the clone is expanded.

>TRBD2|few|TRBJ2-3|TRBV10-2
CASSEAPGLTTQYF
TGCGCCAGCAGTGAAGCCCCGGGACTAACAACGCAGTATTTT
>-|once|TRBJ1-6|TRBV11-1
CASSEGWGAGNSPLHF
TGTGCCAGCAGCGAGGGGTGGGGGGCAGGTAATTCACCCCTCCACTTT
>-|-|TRBJ2-3|TRBV14
CASSPWNTDTQYF
TGTGCCAGCAGCCCGTGGAACACAGATACGCAGTATTTT
>TRBD2|many|TRBJ2-7|TRBV7-9
CASSNPPWAGGLYEQYF
TGTGCCAGCAGCAATCCACCTTGGGCGGGAGGTTTATACGAGCAGTACTTC
>TRBD2|-|TRBJ2-1|TRBV2
CASSAGGGINEQFF
TGTGCCAGCAGCGCTGGCGGGGGGATAAATGAGCAGTTCTTC
>-|many|TRBJ1-5|TRBV24-1
CATSDTTELNQPQHF
TGTGCCACCAGTGATACGACAGAGCTCAATCAGCCCCAGCATTTT
>-|many|TRBJ1-2|TRBV20-1
CSARPLWGSGDNYGYTF
TGCAGTGCTAGACCCTTGTGGGGAAGTGGGGATAACTATGGCTACACCTTC
>TRBD1|many|TRBJ1-4|TRBV19
CASTTGGVGEKLFF
TGTGCCAGTACTACAGGGGGGGTTGGGGAAAAACTGTTTTTT
>TRBD1|many|TRBJ1-6|TRBV3-1
CASSQATGAGLNSPLHF
TGTGCCAGCAGCCAGGCGACAGGGGCGGGTTTGAATTCACCCCTCCACTTT
>-|-|TRBJ2-1|TRBV29-1
CSVVRFNEQFF
TGCAGCGTTGTTAGGTTCAATGAGCAGTTCTTC
>TRBD1|once|TRBJ2-7|TRBV9
CASSVRTGPYEQYF
TGTGCCAGCAGCGTCCGGACAGGACCCTACGAGCAGTACTTC
>TRBD2|few|TRBJ2-2|TRBV24-1
CATGLAVNTGELFF
TGTGCCACGGGACTAGCGGTGAACACCGGGGAGCTGTTTTTT
>-|-|TRBJ1-2|TRBV12-3/TRBV12-4
CASKPGTLYGYTF
TGTGCCAGCAAGCCGGGAACCCTCTATGGCTACACCTTC
>-|-|TRBJ2-3|TRBV25-1
CASSEFEGRGVADTQYF
TGTGCCAGCAGTGAATTCGAGGGACGGGGAGTCGCAGATACGCAGTATTTT
>TRBD1|few|TRBJ1-2|TRBV15
CATSRDMVQGLDGYTF
TGTGCCACCAGCAGAGATATGGTACAGGGGTTGGATGGCTACACCTTC
>-|few|TRBJ1-2|TRBV15
CATSRDTGRDGYTF
TGTGCCACCAGCAGAGATACAGGGAGAGATGGCTACACCTTC
>-|-|TRBJ2-1|TRBV7-9
CASSPPNEQFF
TGTGCCAGCAGCCCGCCCAACGAGCAGTTCTTC
>TRBD2|once|TRBJ2-1|TRBV19
CASSISAGAYNEQFF
TGTGCCAGTAGTATATCAGCGGGGGCGTACAATGAGCAGTTCTTC
>-|many|TRBJ1-5|TRBV19
CASSIAGQPQHF
TGTGCCAGTAGTATAGCGGGGCAGCCCCAGCATTTT
>-|-|TRBJ2-6|TRBV12-3/TRBV12-4
CASRAPGAGANVLTF
TGTGCCAGCAGGGCCCCCGGGGCTGGGGCCAACGTCCTGACTTTC
>TRBD1|many|TRBJ1-1|TRBV6-5
CASSKPGQGTEAFF
TGTGCCAGCAGTAAACCGGGACAGGGCACTGAAGCTTTCTTT
>-|many|TRBJ1-1|TRBV20-1
CSARVGGTTEAFF
TGCAGTGCTAGAGTCGGGGGGACGACTGAAGCTTTCTTT
>-|many|TRBJ2-5|TRBV5-6
CASSPTGSLQETQYF
TGTGCCAGCAGCCCGACCGGGAGCCTCCAAGAGACCCAGTACTTC
>-|-|TRBJ2-3|TRBV5-1
CASSFVPWGTDTQYF
TGCGCCAGCAGCTTTGTTCCGTGGGGCACAGATACGCAGTATTTT
>-|few|TRBJ2-3|TRBV18
CASSPRGAGGTDTQYF
TGTGCCAGCTCACCACGAGGGGCGGGTGGCACAGATACGCAGTATTTT
>-|many|TRBJ1-5|TRBV10-1
CASSLSGTLNNQPQHF
TGCGCCAGCAGTCTATCCGGGACACTGAACAATCAGCCCCAGCATTTT
>TRBD2|-|TRBJ2-1|TRBV10-3
CATLSGNEQFF
TGTGCCACCCTTAGCGGGAATGAGCAGTTCTTC
>-|-|TRBJ1-1|TRBV3-1
CASSQDLTGPTEAFF
TGTGCCAGCAGCCAAGATCTTACAGGACCCACTGAAGCTTTCTTT
>TRBD1|once|TRBJ1-5|TRBV10-1
CASRGVGQGASGNQPQHF
TGCGCCAGCAGGGGCGTCGGACAGGGGGCGTCGGGCAATCAGCCCCAGCATTTT
>TRBD1|-|TRBJ2-7|TRBV7-6
CASSPTGQGNEQYF
TGTGCCAGCAGCCCTACTGGACAGGGAAACGAGCAGTACTTC
>-|few|TRBJ1-2|TRBV24-1
CATRPYGYTF
TGTGCCACCCGTCCGTATGGCTACACCTTC
>-|-|TRBJ2-7|TRBV5-1
CASSRELGTYEQYF
TGCGCCAGCAGTCGAGAGCTTGGCACCTACGAGCAGTACTTC
>TRBD1|few|TRBJ2-3|TRBV6-6
CASSPTGGTGGGTDTQYF
TGTGCCAGCAGCCCGACAGGGGGGACGGGAGGAGGGACAGATACGCAGTATTTT
>-|-|TRBJ1-1|TRBV2
CASSEILGAGTEAFF
TGTGCCAGCAGTGAAATATTAGGGGCGGGCACTGAAGCTTTCTTT
>TRBD2|few|TRBJ2-7|TRBV5-5
CASSLGQREGVEQYF
TGTGCCAGCAGCTTGGGACAGCGGGAGGGCGTCGAGCAGTACTTC
>-|-|TRBJ1-4|TRBV7-9
CALPGYGEKLFF
TGTGCATTACCAGGGTATGGTGAAAAACTGTTTTTT
>-|-|TRBJ1-1|TRBV12-3/TRBV12-4
CASSLLGIDTEAFF
TGTGCCAGCAGCCTTTTGGGGATCGACACTGAAGCTTTCTTT
>-|many|TRBJ1-6|TRBV9
CASSVVGDNSPLHF
TGTGCCAGCAGCGTAGTGGGAGATAATTCACCCCTCCACTTT
>-|once|TRBJ2-7|TRBV2
CASSEVGRGEQYF
TGTGCCAGCAGTGAAGTCGGCAGGGGCGAGCAGTACTTC
>-|-|TRBJ2-5|TRBV10-2
CASSDGGRGETQYF
TGCGCCAGCAGTGACGGGGGGCGGGGAGAGACCCAGTACTTC
>TRBD1|-|TRBJ2-6|TRBV7-6
CASSLASPGQGSGANVLTF
TGTGCCAGCAGCTTAGCGTCGCCGGGACAGGGGTCCGGGGCCAACGTCCTGACTTTC
>-|-|TRBJ2-7|TRBV7-9
CASSLSRYYEQYF
TGTGCCAGCAGTTTATCCCGGTACTACGAGCAGTACTTC
>-|-|TRBJ2-3|TRBV10-1
CASLPVLYTDTQYF
TGCGCCAGCCTCCCAGTCCTCTACACAGATACGCAGTATTTT
>TRBD1|many|TRBJ2-1|TRBV12-3/TRBV12-4
CASSGQGGYNEQFF
TGTGCCAGCAGTGGACAGGGTGGCTACAATGAGCAGTTCTTC
>-|-|TRBJ1-1|TRBV5-5
CASNFGQYREAFF
TGTGCCAGCAACTTTGGACAGTACCGTGAAGCTTTCTTT
>-|few|TRBJ2-4|TRBV11-3
CASSSLLAGIQYF
TGTGCCAGCAGCTCCCTACTGGCGGGCATTCAGTACTTC
>-|many|TRBJ1-1|TRBV2
CASRGVWGNTEAFF
TGTGCCAGCAGGGGGGTCTGGGGGAACACTGAAGCTTTCTTT